This T cell receptor beta chain emerged from a study of blood T cells in healthy people across ages. Primed by a sample-barcoded 5' primer and a J-beta primer mix, a second PCR proceeded for 7 to 11 cycles. TCRdb recomputed calls from the 5' RACE reads with MiXCR, one row per CDR3 protein. The sample has roughly 550,000 distinct CDR3 sequences, 24% seen once. Caucasian, healthy and from Russia, the donors were aged between about 6 and 100. The CDR3 is made up of 14 amino acids. Germline V gene lookup returns CDR1 MNHEY and CDR2 SVGAGI. Trimming shortened V by 6 bases and J by 1 base, and 10 bases separated the two germline ends. This sample also appeared in a second study, on T cells of mothers and their children. That investigation notes: Once extracted, all RNA went into cDNA synthesis at about 1.5 ug per 15 ul. None of the identified T cell clones proved to be persistent microchimeric clones.

The sequencing input was blood. This receptor was identified in a boy aged 5-17 years in good health. The V and J genes are TRBV6-5 and TRBJ1-5; a weak D match, TRBD1 (5 bases). The CDR3 DNA is TGTGCCAGCAGGGGACCGGTGAGCAATCAGCCCCAGCATTTT. Translated, it gives CASRGPVSNQPQHF.